This T cell receptor beta chain was observed in a study of identical twins. From germline, CDR1 is SGHRS and CDR2 YFSETQ. CDR3 length equals 14 residues. V was clipped by 1 base and J by 5 bases, with 12 bases between them. Every one of the donors was a healthy Caucasian. This clonotype was observed a few times. It was template switching that added a universal primer site, and there were unique molecular identifiers on the cDNA. TCRdb passed the 5' RACE reads through MiXCR, listing each CDR3 protein once. The sample carries some 900,000 distinct CDR3 sequences, approximately 13% recorded once. These sequences were also reported in another study, on yellow fever vaccine responses in identical twins. That paper notes: Twins reportedly mounted vaccine T cell responses that seemed partly convergent, partly personalized.

Sequencing input: PBMCs. The source is a woman under 30 in good health. This chain links TRBV5-1 with TRBJ2-5; perhaps D is TRBD1 or TRBD2 (5 bases each). The CDR3 sequence: CASSLRQPGETQYF. The CDR3 bases are TGCGCCAGCAGCTTGCGACAGCCGGGGGAGACCCAGTACTTC.